This TCR beta chain was recovered during a study of blood T cells in healthy people across ages. This clonotype was counted only a few times. Trimming shortened V by 5 bases and J by 7 bases, and 18 bases separated the two germline ends. The CDR3 totals 15 residues. Germline V gives CDR1 SGHTA, CDR2 FQGTGA. A second PCR, run for about 7 to 11 cycles, used a sample-barcoded 5' primer plus a J-beta primer mix. TCRdb fed the 5' RACE reads into MiXCR, producing one record per CDR3 protein. The sample consists of nearly 800,000 distinct CDR3 sequences, more than 20% of them appearing once. The sample was also reused in another study, on T cells of mothers and their children.

The rearrangement joins TRBV7-3 to TRBJ2-1; D is undetermined. The specimen sequenced was blood. The sequence derives from a boy aged 5-17 years in good health. CDR3 protein: CASSRLATPPNEQFF. Written as DNA, the CDR3 is TGTGCCAGCAGCCGCCTGGCGACTCCGCCGAATGAGCAGTTCTTC.